The 22 T cell receptor beta chains in this list originate from one sample, sequenced in a study of breast tumors, draining lymph nodes, adjacent tissues. Via MiXCR, TCRdb re-called the multiplex PCR reads, giving one row per CDR3 protein. The sample holds 150,000 to 200,000 distinct CDR3 sequences, around 33% seen once. Samples came from axillary lymph nodes draining the breast cancer. The sequencing sample was made of axillary lymph node tissue. These receptor sequences come from a female donor with breast cancer. Some clones in this sample may be carry-over from other donors' samples.

This clonotype was detected only once. Because it lacks the conserved phenylalanine or tryptophan at the end, this CDR3 is likely a read error. J is TRBJ2-1 and V is TRBV19; D is undetermined. V dropped 3 bases and J dropped 2 bases, with 14 bases sitting between them. Germline V lookup: CDR1 LNHDA, CDR2 SQIVND (reference sequence). The CDR3 extends over 16 amino acids. This CDR3 is CASSMQTGDPYNEQFS. DNA for the CDR3: TGTGCCAGTAGTATGCAGACTGGCGACCCCTACAATGAGCAGTTCTCC.

This clonotype was found once. The chain employs TRBV5-1 and TRBJ1-1; D not resolved. The CDR3 covers 15 residues. Germline CDR1 SGHRS, CDR2 YFSETQ. V lost 7 bases and J lost 11, with 27 bases in between. In DNA form, the CDR3 reads TGCGCCAGCGACACTCTGGAGAATTGTGTAGCGGTCGCTTTCTTT. The encoded protein is CASDTLENCVAVAFF.

This clonotype was seen many times. The chain combines TRBV29-1 with TRBJ2-7; 7 bases are shared with TRBD1. Per the germline V gene, CDR1 is SQVTM and CDR2 is ANQGSEA. CDR3 length equals 12 residues. The V gene end was trimmed by 7 bases and the J gene end by 3 bases; junction bases not matched to a gene: 6. The CDR3 loop is CSARGQIYEQYF. The CDR3, as DNA: TGCAGCGCCCGGGGACAGATCTACGAGCAGTACTTC.

This clonotype was observed many times. V usage is TRBV13 and J usage is TRBJ1-3; 10 nucleotides align to TRBD1. Looked up from germline, CDR1 is PRHDT and CDR2 is FYEKMQ (reference sequence). There are 15 residues in the CDR3. Trimming removed 4 bases from V and 4 bases from J; junction bases left unmatched: 4. The CDR3 is CASSWETGGGNTIYF. The CDR3 region has the DNA TGTGCCAGCAGCTGGGAGACAGGGGGCGGAAACACCATATATTTT.

In its sample, this clonotype was seen many times. The rearrangement joins TRBV5-8 to TRBJ1-6, with D uncertain. The ends were cut back, 4 bases at V and 9 bases at J, with 14 bases in the middle. The CDR3 runs 14 residues. The germline V gene encodes CDR1 SGHTS and CDR2 YDEGEE. The DNA for the CDR3 is TGTGCCAGCAGCAGGCAAGGGAGGTTTTCACCCCTCCACTTT. Translation: CASSRQGRFSPLHF.

This chain connects TRBV7-3 to TRBJ1-6; 7 bases are shared with TRBD1. V shed 4 bases, J shed 7 bases, and the junction held 10 bases outside the gene matches. Germline assignment: CDR1 SGHTA and CDR2 FQGTGA. The CDR3 extends over 16 amino acids. This chain's CDR3 is CASSSSGRGRNSPLHF. The CDR3 bases are TGTGCCAGCAGCTCTAGCGGGAGGGGGCGGAATTCACCCCTCCACTTT. Filled out from reference TRBV7-3 and TRBJ1-6, the complete variable domain reads GAGVSQTPSNKVTEKGKYVELRCDPISGHTALYWYRQSLGQGPEFLIYFQGTGAADDSGLPNDRFFAVRPEGSVSTLKIQRTERGDSAVYLCASSSSGRGRNSPLHFGNGTRLTVT.

Worth noting for this clonotype: Just one base apart from a much larger clone, this may be a read error. V and J are TRBV28 and TRBJ1-4; 7 bases match TRBD1. The germline gives CDR1 MDHEN, CDR2 SYDVKM. The CDR3 has 15 amino acids. DNA for the CDR3: TGTGCCAGCAGTTTCTTCGGGTCAGGGGGGGAAAAACTGCTTTTT. This codes for CASSFFGSGGEKLLF.

The V gene is TRBV2, the J gene TRBJ1-1, with TRBD1 matching 9 bases. Germline V CDR1 and CDR2: SNHLY, FYNNEI. Germline trimming cut 6 bases from V and 4 bases from J; bases unmatched to any gene: 12. This CDR3 has 16 residues. The CDR3 here is CASRRQNRGQLTEAFF. CDR3 nucleotide sequence: TGTGCCAGCAGAAGACAGAACAGGGGGCAGCTCACTGAAGCTTTCTTT.

This clonotype appeared a single time. Its ends do not fully match the called genes, so a read error is possible. The J gene is TRBJ1-2, the V gene TRBV28; unclear D gene. The CDR3 spans 13 residues. Germline CDR1 MDHEN, CDR2 SYDVKM. The CDR3 loop is CASSYTINYSYTF. The CDR3 bases are TGTGCCAGCAGTTATACGATCAACTATAGCTACACCTTC.

This chain connects TRBV9 to TRBJ2-3, with 11 bases matching TRBD2. Per germline, CDR1 SGDLS and CDR2 YYNGEE. The V segment lost 3 bases and the J segment 6 bases; nucleotides outside the gene matches: 6. The CDR3 totals 15 residues. CDR3 nucleotides: TGTGCCAGCAGCGGTAGCGGGAGGGCCTGGGATACGCAGTATTTT. Its protein is CASSGSGRAWDTQYF.

This clonotype appeared a single time. The chain is built from TRBV10-1 and TRBJ2-3; weak D call: TRBD2 (5 bases). The CDR3 loop spans 11 amino acids. V was shortened by 3 bases and J by 11 bases, with 9 bases between the two germline ends. Per germline, CDR1 WNHNN and CDR2 SYGVQD (reference sequence). For the CDR3, the DNA is TGCGCCAGCAGTGACGGGATTGAGCAGTATTTT. It specifies CASSDGIEQYF.

The J gene is TRBJ2-7, the V gene TRBV28, with TRBD1 matching over 10 bases. From germline, CDR1 is MDHEN and CDR2 SYDVKM. V was clipped by 5 bases and J by 6 bases; unmatched bases: 10. CDR3 length: 15 amino acids. The chain's CDR3 is CASSPHDRGRGEQYF. The CDR3 DNA reads as TGTGCCAGCAGTCCGCATGACAGGGGGCGCGGCGAGCAGTACTTC.

As to this clonotype: A much larger clone is a single base away; this may be a read error. The chain is built from TRBV12-3 or TRBV12-4 and TRBJ1-5, with TRBD1 as a possible D gene (5 bases). With 7 bases removed from V and 6 bases from J, the gap between germline ends came to 10 bases. The CDR3 totals 12 residues. CDR3 protein: CASTNGGQPQHF. The CDR3 region has the DNA TGTGCCAGCACCAACGGGGGTCAGCCCCAGCATTTT.

The chain combines TRBV5-1 with TRBJ2-5, with 10 positions matching TRBD1. Germline V gene lookup returns CDR1 SGHRS and CDR2 YFSETQ. The length of the CDR3 is 18 residues. Trimming removed 0 bases from V and 5 bases from J; junction bases left unmatched: 13. The CDR3 bases are TGCGCCAGCAGCTTGGTCGCCGGGACAGGGGATTGGAGGGAGACCCAGTACTTC. As protein: CASSLVAGTGDWRETQYF.

This clonotype was seen ten or more times. The chain uses TRBV19 and TRBJ2-3, with no clear D. Trimming shortened V by 5 bases and J by 5 bases, and 8 bases separated the two germline ends. Per the germline V gene, CDR1 is LNHDA and CDR2 is SQIVND (reference sequence). The CDR3 is made up of 12 amino acids. The CDR3 bases are TGTGCCAGTAGTGCAACTGGAGATACGCAGTATTTT. It encodes CASSATGDTQYF. Complete variable domain (other parts from reference TRBV19 and TRBJ2-3): DGGITQSPKYLFRKEGQNVTLSCEQNLNHDAMYWYRQDPGQGLRLIYYSQIVNDFQKGDIAEGYSVSREKKESFPLTVTSAQKNPTAFYLCASSATGDTQYFGPGTRLTVL.

Many counts were recorded for this clonotype. The chain links TRBV20-1 to TRBJ2-3, with a tentative D call TRBD2 (5 bases). The CDR3 runs to 13 residues. From germline, CDR1 is DFQATT and CDR2 SNEGSKA (reference sequence). Trimming shortened V by 5 bases and J by 4 bases, and 13 bases separated the two germline ends. CDR3 amino acids: CSAAIGGADTQYF. Here the CDR3 DNA reads TGCAGTGCTGCTATCGGAGGAGCAGATACGCAGTATTTT.

This clonotype appeared a few times. A much larger clone lies a single base off, so this may be a read error. This chain links TRBV5-6 with TRBJ2-1; no definite D call. V was trimmed by 5 bases and J by 2 bases, leaving 14 bases between them. CDR1 and CDR2 (germline): SGHDT, YYEEEE. The CDR3 totals 15 residues. The CDR3 loop reads CASRAFKAAYNEQFF. Written as DNA, the CDR3 is TGTGCCAGCAGAGCTTTTAAAGCAGCCTACAATGAGCAGTTCTTC.

V usage is TRBV7-9 and J usage is TRBJ1-5; D is unresolved. Germline V lookup: CDR1 SEHNR, CDR2 FQNEAQ (reference sequence). V was clipped by 6 bases and J by 5 bases, with 11 bases between them. The CDR3 contains 13 residues. CDR3 amino acids: CASSLESDQPQHF. The CDR3 DNA follows: TGTGCCAGCAGTCTCGAGTCGGATCAGCCCCAGCATTTT.

This clonotype was recorded at least ten times. This chain joins TRBV5-6 and TRBJ1-2, with 7 bases identical to TRBD1. V lost 4 bases and J lost 3; bases outside the gene matches: 3. This CDR3 is built from 13 residues. Germline V gene lookup returns CDR1 SGHDT and CDR2 YYEEEE. CDR3 amino acids: CASSGGTDYGYTF. The CDR3, as DNA: TGTGCCAGCAGCGGGGGGACAGACTATGGCTACACCTTC.

V gene TRBV11-2 combines with J gene TRBJ2-3, with TRBD1 identical over 9 bases. V shed 5 bases and J 7 bases; nucleotides not matched to a gene: 7. Germline loops: CDR1 SGHAT, CDR2 FQNNGV. CDR3 length: 14 residues. CDR3: CASSLGQGSYTQYF. CDR3 coding DNA: TGTGCCAGCAGCCTGGGACAGGGTTCTTATACGCAGTATTTT.

The chain is built from TRBV25-1 and TRBJ1-2, with TRBD1 identical over 9 bases. The germline CDR1 and CDR2 sequences are MGHDK and SYGVNS. CDR3 size: 19 residues. The V gene end was trimmed by 6 bases and the J gene end by 8 bases; junction bases not matched to a gene: 25. In DNA, the CDR3 is TGTGCCAGCAGGCCGACAGGGGGGGCGGACCGGGGAGGACAGATCGGCTACACCTTC. Amino acids: CASRPTGGADRGGQIGYTF.

This clonotype was picked up many times. V is TRBV19 and J is TRBJ2-1; D gene ambiguous. V was clipped by 4 bases and J by 1 base, with 11 bases between them. CDR1 is LNHDA and CDR2 is SQIVND in the germline V gene (reference sequence). The CDR3 covers 15 residues. CDR3 protein: CASSKVRTSYNEQFF. The CDR3 bases are TGTGCCAGTAGTAAGGTGCGGACGTCCTACAATGAGCAGTTCTTC. Full variable domain (rest looked up from reference TRBV19 and TRBJ2-1): DGGITQSPKYLFRKEGQNVTLSCEQNLNHDAMYWYRQDPGQGLRLIYYSQIVNDFQKGDIAEGYSVSREKKESFPLTVTSAQKNPTAFYLCASSKVRTSYNEQFFGPGTRLTVL.